This TCR beta chain was identified in a study of regulatory T cells in long-lasting Graves disease. Study-wide findings and caveats: Results may be inaccurate due to the small sample size. Persistent disease exhibited a predilection for TRBV28, TRBJ1-2 and TRBJ2-5. Graves' patients with persistent disease showed TCR diversity lower than patients newly diagnosed.

Stated time point: persistent/refractory GD, antithyroid drugs over 5 years with positive TRAb. PBMC-extracted RNA yielded the TCR library. Doctors identified Graves' disease using the American Thyroid Association guidelines. CDR3 regions were amplified by Arm-PCR using iRepertoire HTBI primers to build TCR beta libraries. TCRdb re-derived calls from the multiplex PCR reads in MiXCR, one entry per CDR3 protein. The sample includes 350,000 to 450,000 distinct CDR3 sequences, roughly 23% of them seen just once. Deletions cut 0 bases from V and 2 bases from J, with 5 bases between. Germline V CDR1 and CDR2: KGHSY, FQNENV. This CDR3 region has 14 residues. Details on this clonotype: No antigen is known for it.

The sample in question was peripheral blood mononuclear cells (PBMCs), obtained when the disease was refractory, from a patient treated with antithyroid drugs. This sequence originates from a female donor with Graves disease. J is TRBJ1-3 and V is TRBV16, with no clear D. CDR3 sequence (DNA): TGTGCCAGCAGCCAATCGAGGACTGGAAACACCATATATTTT. Its translation is CASSQSRTGNTIYF. Drawing the rest from reference TRBV16 and TRBJ1-3, the complete variable domain is GEEVAQTPKHLVRGEGQKAKLYCAPIKGHSYVFWYQQVLKNEFKFLISFQNENVFDETGMPKERFSAKCLPNSPCSLEIQATKLEDSAVYFCASSQSRTGNTIYFGEGSWLTVV.